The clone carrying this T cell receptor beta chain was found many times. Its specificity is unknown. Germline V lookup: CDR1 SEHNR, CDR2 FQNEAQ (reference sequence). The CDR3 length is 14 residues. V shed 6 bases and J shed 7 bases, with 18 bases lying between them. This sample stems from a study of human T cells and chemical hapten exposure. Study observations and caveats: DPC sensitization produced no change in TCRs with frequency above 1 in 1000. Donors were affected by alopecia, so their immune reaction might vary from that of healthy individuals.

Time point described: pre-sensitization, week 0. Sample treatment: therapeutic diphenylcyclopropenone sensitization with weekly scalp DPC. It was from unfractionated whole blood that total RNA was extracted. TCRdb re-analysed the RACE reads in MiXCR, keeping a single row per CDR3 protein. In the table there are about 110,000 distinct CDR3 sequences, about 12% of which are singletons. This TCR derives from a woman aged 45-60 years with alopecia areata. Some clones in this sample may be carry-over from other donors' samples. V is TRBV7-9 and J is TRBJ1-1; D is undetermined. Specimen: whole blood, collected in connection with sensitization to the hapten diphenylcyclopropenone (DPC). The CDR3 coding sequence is TGTGCCAGCAGGGATTTCGGCGATCCACATGAAGCTTTCTTT. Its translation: CASRDFGDPHEAFF. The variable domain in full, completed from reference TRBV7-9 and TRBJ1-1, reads DTGVSQNPRHKITKRGQNVTFRCDPISEHNRLYWYRQTLGQGPEFLTYFQNEAQLEKSRLLSDRFSAERPKGSFSTLEIQRTEQGDSAMYLCASRDFGDPHEAFFGQGTRLTVV.